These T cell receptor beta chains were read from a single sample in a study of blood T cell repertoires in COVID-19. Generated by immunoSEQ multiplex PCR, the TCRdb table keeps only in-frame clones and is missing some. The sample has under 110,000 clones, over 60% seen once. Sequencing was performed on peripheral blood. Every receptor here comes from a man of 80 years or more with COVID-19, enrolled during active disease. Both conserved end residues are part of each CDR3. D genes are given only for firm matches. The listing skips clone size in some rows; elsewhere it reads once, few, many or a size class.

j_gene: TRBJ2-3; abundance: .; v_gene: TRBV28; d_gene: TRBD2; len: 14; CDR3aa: CATQVAGLTDTQYF; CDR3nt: TGTGCCACCCAGGTAGCGGGGTTGACAGATACGCAGTATTTT
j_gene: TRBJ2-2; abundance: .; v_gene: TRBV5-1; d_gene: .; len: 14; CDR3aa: CASSLEPLTGELFF; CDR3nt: TGCGCCAGCAGCTTGGAACCACTAACCGGGGAGCTGTTTTTT
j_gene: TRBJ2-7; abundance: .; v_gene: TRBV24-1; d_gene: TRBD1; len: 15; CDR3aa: CATSDPGTGGLEQYF; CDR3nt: TGTGCCACCAGTGATCCCGGGACAGGGGGCTTGGAGCAGTACTTC
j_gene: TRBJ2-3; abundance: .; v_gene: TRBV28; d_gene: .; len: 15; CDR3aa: CASSLRQAEGDTQYF; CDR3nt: TGTGCCAGCAGTCTTAGACAGGCCGAAGGGGATACGCAGTATTTT
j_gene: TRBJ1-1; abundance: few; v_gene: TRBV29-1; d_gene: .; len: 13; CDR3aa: CSVEDRARAQAFF; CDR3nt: TGCAGCGTTGAAGATCGGGCGAGGGCCCAAGCTTTCTTT
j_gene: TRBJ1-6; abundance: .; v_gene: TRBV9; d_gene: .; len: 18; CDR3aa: CASSLPGGGSSYNSPLHF; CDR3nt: TGTGCCAGCAGCTTGCCAGGCGGGGGAAGCTCCTATAATTCACCCCTCCACTTT
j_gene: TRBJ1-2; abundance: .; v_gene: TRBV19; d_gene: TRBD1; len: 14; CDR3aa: CASSQQGAIYGYTF; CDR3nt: TGTGCCAGTAGTCAACAGGGGGCTATCTATGGCTACACCTTC
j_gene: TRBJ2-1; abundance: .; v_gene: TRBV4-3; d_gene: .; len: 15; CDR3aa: CASSQIGGGGGEQFF; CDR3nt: TGCGCCAGCAGCCAAATAGGGGGGGGTGGTGGTGAGCAGTTCTTC
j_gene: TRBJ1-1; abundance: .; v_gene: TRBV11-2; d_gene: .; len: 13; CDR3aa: CASSPDTGTEAFF; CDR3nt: TGTGCCAGCAGCCCTGATACAGGGACTGAAGCTTTCTTT
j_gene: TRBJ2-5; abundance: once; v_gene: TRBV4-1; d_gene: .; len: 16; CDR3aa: CASSQRPLTGQETQYF; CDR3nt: TGCGCCAGCAGCCAAAGGCCCCTGACAGGTCAAGAGACCCAGTACTTC
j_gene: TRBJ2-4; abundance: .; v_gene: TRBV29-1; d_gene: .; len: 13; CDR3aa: CSVAQAVGNIQYF; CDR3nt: TGCAGCGTTGCACAGGCGGTCGGAAACATTCAGTACTTC
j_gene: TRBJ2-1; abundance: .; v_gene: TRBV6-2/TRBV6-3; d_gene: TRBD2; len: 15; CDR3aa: CASSDGTSGSDEQFF; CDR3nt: TGTGCCAGCAGCGATGGGACTAGCGGGAGTGATGAGCAGTTCTTC
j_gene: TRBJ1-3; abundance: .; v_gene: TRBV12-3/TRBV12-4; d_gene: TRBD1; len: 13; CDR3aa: CASGRGAGNTIYF; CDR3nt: TGTGCCAGTGGCAGGGGGGCTGGAAACACCATATATTTT
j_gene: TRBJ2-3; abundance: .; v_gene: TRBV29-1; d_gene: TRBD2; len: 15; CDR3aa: CSVERLAGLTDTQYF; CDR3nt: TGCAGCGTTGAACGACTAGCGGGACTCACAGATACGCAGTATTTT
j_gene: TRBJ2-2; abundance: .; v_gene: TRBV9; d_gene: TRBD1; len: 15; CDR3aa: CASSNRGRDTGELFF; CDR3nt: TGTGCCAGCAGTAACAGGGGGCGCGACACCGGGGAGCTGTTTTTT
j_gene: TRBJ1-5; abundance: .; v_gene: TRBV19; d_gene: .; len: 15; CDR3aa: CASSIRQGLDGPQHF; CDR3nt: TGTGCCAGTAGTATACGGCAGGGCCTCGATGGGCCCCAGCATTTT
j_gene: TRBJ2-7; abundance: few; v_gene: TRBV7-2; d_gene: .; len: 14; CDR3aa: CASSPVGGSYEQYF; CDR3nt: TGTGCCAGCAGCCCCGTGGGTGGGAGCTACGAGCAGTACTTC
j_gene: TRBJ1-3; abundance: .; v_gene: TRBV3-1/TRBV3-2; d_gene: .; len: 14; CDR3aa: CASSHTSEWDSIYF; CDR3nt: TGTGCCAGCAGCCACACCTCCGAATGGGACTCCATATATTTT
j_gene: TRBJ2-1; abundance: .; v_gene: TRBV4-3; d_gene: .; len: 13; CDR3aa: CASSQRGYNEQFF; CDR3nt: TGCGCCAGCAGCCAACGGGGGTACAATGAGCAGTTCTTC
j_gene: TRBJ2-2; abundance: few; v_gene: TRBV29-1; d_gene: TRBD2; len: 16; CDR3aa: CSVEETSGRNTGELFF; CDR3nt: TGCAGCGTTGAAGAGACTAGCGGGAGGAACACCGGGGAGCTGTTTTTT
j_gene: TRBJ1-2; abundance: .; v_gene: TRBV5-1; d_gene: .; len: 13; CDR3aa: CASSLDSRYGYTF; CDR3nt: TGCGCCAGCAGTCTCGACTCCCGCTATGGCTACACCTTC
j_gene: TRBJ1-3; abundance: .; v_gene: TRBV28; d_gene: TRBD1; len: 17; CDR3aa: CASSLGQGWGSGNTIYF; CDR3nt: TGTGCCAGCAGTCTCGGACAGGGTTGGGGCTCTGGAAACACCATATATTTT
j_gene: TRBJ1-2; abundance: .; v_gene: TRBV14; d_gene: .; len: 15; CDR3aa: CASSQDGTPSGGYTF; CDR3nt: TGTGCCAGCAGCCAAGACGGGACACCCAGTGGTGGCTACACCTTC
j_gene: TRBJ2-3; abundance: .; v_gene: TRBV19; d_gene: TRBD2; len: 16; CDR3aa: CASSHVAGARLDTQYF; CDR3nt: TGTGCCAGTAGTCACGTAGCGGGAGCTAGATTAGATACGCAGTATTTT
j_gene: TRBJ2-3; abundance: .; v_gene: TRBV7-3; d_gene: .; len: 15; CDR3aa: CASSPGGRSTDTQYF; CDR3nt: TGTGCCAGCAGCCCCGGGGGGCGTTCGACAGATACGCAGTATTTT
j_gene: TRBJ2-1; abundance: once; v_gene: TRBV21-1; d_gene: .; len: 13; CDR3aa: CASSKRGDNEQFF; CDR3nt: TGTGCCAGCAGCAAAAGGGGTGATAATGAGCAGTTCTTC
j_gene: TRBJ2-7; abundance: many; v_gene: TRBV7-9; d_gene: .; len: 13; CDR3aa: CASSPSGRNEQYF; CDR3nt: TGTGCCAGCAGCCCATCTGGCAGAAACGAGCAGTACTTC
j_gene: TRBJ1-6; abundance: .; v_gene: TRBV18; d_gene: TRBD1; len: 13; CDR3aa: CASSPDRDSPLHF; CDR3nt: TGTGCCAGCTCACCCGACAGGGACTCACCCCTCCACTTT
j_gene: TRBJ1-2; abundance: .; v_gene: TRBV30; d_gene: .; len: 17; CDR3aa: CAWSVIVGSSSNYGYTF; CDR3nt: TGTGCCTGGAGTGTAATAGTGGGCAGCTCCTCTAACTATGGCTACACCTTC
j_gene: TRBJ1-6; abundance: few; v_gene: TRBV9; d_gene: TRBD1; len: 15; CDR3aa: CASSVGQGVNSPLHF; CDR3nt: TGTGCCAGCAGCGTAGGACAGGGAGTTAATTCACCCCTCCACTTT
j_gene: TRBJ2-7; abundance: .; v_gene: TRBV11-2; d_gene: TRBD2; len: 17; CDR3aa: CATGPGVAGYYPYEQYF; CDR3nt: TGTGCCACAGGACCGGGGGTAGCGGGGTACTATCCCTACGAGCAGTACTTC
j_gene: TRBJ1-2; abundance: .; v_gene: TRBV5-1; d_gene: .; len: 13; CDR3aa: CASSPRGQPPYTF; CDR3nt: TGCGCCAGCAGCCCACGTGGGCAGCCTCCCTACACCTTC
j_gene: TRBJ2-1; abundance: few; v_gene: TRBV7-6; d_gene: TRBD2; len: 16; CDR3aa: CASSSTSSGSYNEQFF; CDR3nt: TGTGCCAGCAGCTCGACTAGCTCAGGGTCCTACAATGAGCAGTTCTTC
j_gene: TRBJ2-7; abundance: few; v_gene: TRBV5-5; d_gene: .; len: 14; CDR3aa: CASSQYGTPYEQYF; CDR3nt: TGTGCCAGCAGCCAATACGGGACACCCTACGAGCAGTACTTC
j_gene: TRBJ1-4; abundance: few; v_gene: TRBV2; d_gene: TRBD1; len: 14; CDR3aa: CASSNRDRGEKLFF; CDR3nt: TGTGCCAGCAGCAACCGGGACAGAGGTGAAAAACTGTTTTTT
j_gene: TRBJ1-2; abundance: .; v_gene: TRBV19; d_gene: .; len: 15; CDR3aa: CASSNPPTPNYGYTF; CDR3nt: TGTGCCAGTAGTAACCCCCCGACACCTAACTATGGCTACACCTTC
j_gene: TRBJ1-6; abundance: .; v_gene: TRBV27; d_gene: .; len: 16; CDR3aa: CASSFYPIPQNSPLHF; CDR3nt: TGTGCCAGCAGTTTCTATCCTATTCCGCAAAATTCACCCCTCCACTTT
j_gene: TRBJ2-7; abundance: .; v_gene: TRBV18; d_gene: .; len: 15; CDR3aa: CASSPPATVQGEQYF; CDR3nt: TGTGCCAGCTCACCTCCCGCGACAGTTCAGGGCGAGCAGTACTTC
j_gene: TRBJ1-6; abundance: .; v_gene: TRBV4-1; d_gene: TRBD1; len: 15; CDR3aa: CASSLVTGGNSPLHF; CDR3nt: TGCGCCAGCAGCCTCGTTACAGGGGGCAATTCACCCCTCCACTTT
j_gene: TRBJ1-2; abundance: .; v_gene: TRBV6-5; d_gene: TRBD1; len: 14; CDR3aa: CASSPTGFNYGYTF; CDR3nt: TGTGCCAGCAGTCCGACAGGGTTTAACTATGGCTACACCTTC
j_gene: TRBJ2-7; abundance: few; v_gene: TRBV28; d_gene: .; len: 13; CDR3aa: CASSLGPSYEQYF; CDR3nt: TGTGCCAGCAGTTTAGGCCCCTCCTACGAGCAGTACTTC